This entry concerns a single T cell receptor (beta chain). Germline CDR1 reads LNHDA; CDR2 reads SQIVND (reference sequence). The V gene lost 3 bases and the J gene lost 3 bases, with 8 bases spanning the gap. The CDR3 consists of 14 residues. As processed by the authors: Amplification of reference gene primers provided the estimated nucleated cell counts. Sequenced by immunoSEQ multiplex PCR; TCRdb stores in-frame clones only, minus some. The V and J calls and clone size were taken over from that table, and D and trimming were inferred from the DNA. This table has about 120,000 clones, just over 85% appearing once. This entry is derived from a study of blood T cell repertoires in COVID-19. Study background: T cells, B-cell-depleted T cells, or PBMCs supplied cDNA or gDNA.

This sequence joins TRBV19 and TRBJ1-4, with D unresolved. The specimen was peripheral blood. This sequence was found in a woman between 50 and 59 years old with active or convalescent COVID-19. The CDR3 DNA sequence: TGTGCCAGTAGTATCGGAGGCGCTAATGAAAAACTGTTTTTT. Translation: CASSIGGANEKLFF.